This passage covers 17 T cell receptor beta chains from one sample sequenced in a study of blood T cell repertoires in COVID-19. Sequencing was performed with immunoSEQ multiplex PCR; in TCRdb, only in-frame clones are kept and a portion is missing. Found here are over 200,000 clones, about 80% of them singletons; the top ten hold roughly 15%. Sample: PBMCs or T cells enriched from blood (not recorded which). Source of these receptors: a man in his forties who had recovered from COVID-19.

This clone showed up just a few times. This chain uses TRBV7-2 with TRBJ2-7, with 10 bases matching TRBD2. The CDR3 totals 15 residues. The germline V gene encodes CDR1 SGHTA and CDR2 FQGNSA. V shed 4 bases, J shed 2 bases, and the junction held 5 bases outside the gene matches. The CDR3: CASSSGLASPYEQYF. The CDR3 bases are TGTGCCAGCAGCTCGGGACTAGCGAGTCCCTACGAGCAGTACTTC.

CDR3 nucleotides: TGTGCCAGCAGCCCCAACAGGGGGCGCTGGTACGAGCAGTACTTC. Residues: CASSPNRGRWYEQYF. J is TRBJ2-7 and V is TRBV13, with TRBD1 identical over 9 bases. The ends lost 5 bases at V and 4 bases at J; junction bases unmatched: 9. Germline CDR1 PRHDT, CDR2 FYEKMQ (reference sequence). The CDR3 totals 15 residues. The variable domain in full, with the rest retrieved from reference TRBV13 and TRBJ2-7, is AAGVIQSPRHLIKEKRETATLKCYPIPRHDTVYWYQQGPGQDPQFLISFYEKMQSDKGSIPDRFSAQQFSDYHSELNMSSLELGDSALYFCASSPNRGRWYEQYFGPGTRLTVT.

The CDR3 DNA reads TGTGCCAGCAGCCGCCAGGACTATGGCTACACCTTC. As protein: CASSRQDYGYTF. The chain is built from TRBV11-3 and TRBJ1-2; unclear D gene. Per the germline V gene, CDR1 is SGHNT and CDR2 is YENEEA. V gave up 5 bases and J gave up 3 bases, with 7 bases separating them. The CDR3 sequence is 12 residues long.

V usage is TRBV28 and J usage is TRBJ1-6; D is perhaps TRBD1 (6 bases). Trimming left V 6 bases short and J 7 bases short, with 13 bases between. Germline V gives CDR1 MDHEN, CDR2 SYDVKM. This CDR3 is 14 amino acids long. The CDR3 region has the DNA TGTGCCAGCAGCAGCAGGGGTGCCAATTCACCCCTCCACTTT. Its protein is CASSSRGANSPLHF.

This clone was counted a single time. V usage is TRBV7-9 and J usage is TRBJ2-1; D may be TRBD2 (5 bases). The CDR3 runs 15 residues. V was pared by 5 bases and J by 0 bases, with 11 bases between. Germline CDR1 is SEHNR and CDR2 is FQNEAQ (reference sequence). CDR3 in DNA: TGTGCCAGCAGCCCATTCGAGGGCTCCTACAATGAGCAGTTCTTC. Protein: CASSPFEGSYNEQFF.

This rearrangement joins TRBV5-1 to TRBJ1-6; 9 nucleotides align to TRBD1. The CDR3 is 14 amino acids. Germline trimming cut 0 bases from V and 8 bases from J; bases unmatched to any gene: 0. Per the germline V gene, CDR1 is SGHRS and CDR2 is YFSETQ. The chain's CDR3 is CASSLGTGDSPLHF. DNA for the CDR3: TGCGCCAGCAGCTTGGGGACAGGGGATTCACCCCTCCACTTT.

This chain uses TRBV7-9 with TRBJ2-7; TRBD1 aligns across 8 bases. CDR3 length: 13 amino acids. V lost 5 bases to trimming and J lost 11 bases; unmatched junction nucleotides: 11. Germline V gives CDR1 SEHNR, CDR2 FQNEAQ (reference sequence). CDR3 residues: CASSPLDRAYKYF. For the CDR3, the DNA is TGTGCCAGCAGCCCACTGGACAGGGCCTATAAGTACTTC.

V gene TRBV29-1 combines with J gene TRBJ2-7; perhaps TRBD1 as D (5 bases). V lost 6 bases to trimming and J lost 2 bases, with 11 bases between them. The CDR3 spans 12 residues. The germline gives CDR1 SQVTM, CDR2 ANQGSEA. The CDR3 coding sequence is TGCAGCGTGGGGCGGTCAGCCTACGAGCAGTACTTC. Translating gives CSVGRSAYEQYF.

The chain is built from TRBV9 and TRBJ1-2; 8 nucleotides align to TRBD1. Germline V gene data show CDR1 as SGDLS and CDR2 as YYNGEE. CDR3 length equals 13 residues. With V trimmed by 6 bases and J by 2 bases, 3 bases remained unmatched. In DNA form, the CDR3 reads TGTGCCAGCAACCGACAGGGGAACTATGGCTACACCTTC. Protein product: CASNRQGNYGYTF.

This chain links TRBV7-2 with TRBJ1-5, with TRBD1 matching 11 bases. Looked up from germline, CDR1 is SGHTA and CDR2 is FQGNSA. The ends lost 6 bases at V and 5 bases at J; junction bases unmatched: 6. There are 15 residues in the CDR3. CDR3 bases: TGTGCCAGCAGTTCGAGGACAGGGGGCTATCAGCCCCAGCATTTT. Its translation: CASSSRTGGYQPQHF.

This CDR3 is CASSPTGHQETQYF. The CDR3 nucleotides read TGTGCCAGCAGTCCGACAGGCCATCAAGAGACCCAGTACTTC. The genes are TRBV9 and TRBJ2-5; perhaps TRBD1 as D (6 bases). CDR1 is SGDLS, CDR2 YYNGEE, per germline. V lost 5 bases and J 2 bases, leaving 13 bases between the germline ends. The CDR3 covers 14 residues. The whole variable domain, filled in from reference TRBV9 and TRBJ2-5, reads DSGVTQTPKHLITATGQRVTLRCSPRSGDLSVYWYQQSLDQGLQFLIQYYNGEERAKGNILERFSAQQFPDLHSELNLSSLELGDSALYFCASSPTGHQETQYFGPGTRLLVL.

This chain uses TRBV18 with TRBJ1-2; no clear D. Germline lookup yields CDR1 KGHSH and CDR2 LQKENI. This CDR3 has 13 amino acids. Deletions cut 1 base from V and 6 bases from J, with 9 bases between. Here the CDR3 DNA reads TGTGCCAGCTCACCACAAATCTCGGATGGCTACACCTTC. Its protein product is CASSPQISDGYTF.

The gene calls are TRBV6-2 or TRBV6-3 and TRBJ1-5; tentatively, D is TRBD1 (6 bases). Trimming left V 6 bases short and J 6 bases short, with 18 bases between. The germline CDR1 and CDR2 sequences are MNHEY and SVGEGT. The CDR3 loop spans 15 amino acids. CDR3 loop: CASSLPWRGPQPQHF. In DNA, the CDR3 is TGTGCCAGCAGCCTCCCATGGCGGGGGCCTCAGCCCCAGCATTTT.

The chain employs TRBV30 and TRBJ1-1; possible D gene TRBD1, 5 bases. This CDR3 has 13 residues. Germline assignment: CDR1 GTSNPN and CDR2 SVGIG (reference sequence). V lost 0 bases and J lost 5, with 10 bases in between. The CDR3: CAWSVRGGTEAFF. In DNA form, the CDR3 reads TGTGCCTGGAGTGTAAGGGGAGGGACTGAAGCTTTCTTT.

This chain uses TRBV30 with TRBJ2-7; tentatively, D is TRBD2 (5 bases). The CDR3 extends over 11 amino acids. Trimming cost V 8 bases and J 0 bases, with 8 bases left between them. CDR1 GTSNPN and CDR2 SVGIG come from the germline V gene (reference sequence). This chain's CDR3 is CARGSSYEQYF. DNA for the CDR3: TGTGCCCGTGGGAGCTCCTACGAGCAGTACTTC.

The chain combines TRBV19 with TRBJ1-2; 8 nucleotides line up with TRBD1. Germline assignment: CDR1 LNHDA and CDR2 SQIVND (reference sequence). Trimming cost V 7 bases and J 3 bases; bases outside gene matches: 4. The CDR3 is 13 amino acids. CDR3 nucleotide sequence: TGTGCCAGTATCCACAGGGGGGACTATGGCTACACCTTC. As protein: CASIHRGDYGYTF.

This clone was seen a handful of times. The V call is TRBV7-9, the J call TRBJ1-2; 10 bases line up with TRBD1. The CDR3 length is 13 residues. Per germline, CDR1 SEHNR and CDR2 FQNEAQ (reference sequence). The trim removed 6 bases at V and 4 bases at J, leaving 2 bases unmatched. The chain's CDR3 is CASRGQGRYGYTF. CDR3 bases: TGTGCCAGCAGGGGACAGGGGCGCTATGGCTACACCTTC.